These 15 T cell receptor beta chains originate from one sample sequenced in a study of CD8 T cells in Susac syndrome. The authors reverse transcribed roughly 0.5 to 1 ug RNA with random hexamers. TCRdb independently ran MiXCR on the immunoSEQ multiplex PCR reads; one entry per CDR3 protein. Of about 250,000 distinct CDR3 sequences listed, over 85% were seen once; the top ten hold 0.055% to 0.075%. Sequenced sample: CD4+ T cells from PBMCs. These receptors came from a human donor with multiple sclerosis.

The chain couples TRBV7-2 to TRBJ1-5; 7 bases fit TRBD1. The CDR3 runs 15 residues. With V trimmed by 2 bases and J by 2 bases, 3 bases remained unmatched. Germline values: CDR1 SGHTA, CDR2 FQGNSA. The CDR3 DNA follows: TGTGCCAGCAGCTTATTTACAGGGGGCAATCAGCCCCAGCATTTT. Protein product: CASSLFTGGNQPQHF.

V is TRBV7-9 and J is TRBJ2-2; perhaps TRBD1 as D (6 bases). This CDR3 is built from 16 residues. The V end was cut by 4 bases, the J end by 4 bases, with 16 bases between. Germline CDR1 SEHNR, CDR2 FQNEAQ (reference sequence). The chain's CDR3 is CASSYITGLGTGELFF. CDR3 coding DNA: TGTGCCAGCAGCTACATTACAGGGCTAGGCACCGGGGAGCTGTTTTTT. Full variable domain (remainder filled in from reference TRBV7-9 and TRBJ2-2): DTGVSQNPRHKITKRGQNVTFRCDPISEHNRLYWYRQTLGQGPEFLTYFQNEAQLEKSRLLSDRFSAERPKGSFSTLEIQRTEQGDSAMYLCASSYITGLGTGELFFGEGSRLTVL.

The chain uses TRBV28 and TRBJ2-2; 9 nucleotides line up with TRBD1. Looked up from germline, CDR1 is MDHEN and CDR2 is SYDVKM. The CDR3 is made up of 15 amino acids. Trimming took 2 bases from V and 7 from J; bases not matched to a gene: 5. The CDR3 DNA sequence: TGTGCCAGCAGTTTAGGGGGACAGGGAAACGGGGAGCTGTTTTTT. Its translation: CASSLGGQGNGELFF. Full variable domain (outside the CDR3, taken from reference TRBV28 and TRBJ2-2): DVKVTQSSRYLVKRTGEKVFLECVQDMDHENMFWYRQDPGLGLRLIYFSYDVKMKEKGDIPEGYSVSREKKERFSLILESASTNQTSMYLCASSLGGQGNGELFFGEGSRLTVL.

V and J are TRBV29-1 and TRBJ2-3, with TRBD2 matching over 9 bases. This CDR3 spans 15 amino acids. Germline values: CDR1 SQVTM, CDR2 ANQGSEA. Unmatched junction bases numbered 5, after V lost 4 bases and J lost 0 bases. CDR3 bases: TGCAGCGTTGTAGGTAGCGGGAGTAGCACAGATACGCAGTATTTT. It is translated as CSVVGSGSSTDTQYF.

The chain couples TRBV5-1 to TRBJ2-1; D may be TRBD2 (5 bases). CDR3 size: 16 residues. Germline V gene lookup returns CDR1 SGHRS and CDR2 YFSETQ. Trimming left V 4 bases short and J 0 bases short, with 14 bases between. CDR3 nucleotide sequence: TGCGCCAGCAGCCTCCCCTCGGGAAGCTCCTACAATGAGCAGTTCTTC. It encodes CASSLPSGSSYNEQFF.

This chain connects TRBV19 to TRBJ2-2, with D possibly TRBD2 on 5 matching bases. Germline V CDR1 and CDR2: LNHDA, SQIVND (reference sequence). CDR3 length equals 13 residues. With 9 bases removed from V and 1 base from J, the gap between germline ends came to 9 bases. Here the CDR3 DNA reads TGTGCCAGCCCGGACTGGAACACCGGGGAGCTGTTTTTT. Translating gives CASPDWNTGELFF.

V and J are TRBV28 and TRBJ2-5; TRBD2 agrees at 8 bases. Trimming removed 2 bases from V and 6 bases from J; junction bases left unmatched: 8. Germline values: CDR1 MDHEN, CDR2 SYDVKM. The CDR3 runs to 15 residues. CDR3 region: CASSLLAGGRKTQYF. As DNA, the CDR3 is TGTGCCAGCAGTTTACTCGCGGGGGGCCGAAAGACCCAGTACTTC.

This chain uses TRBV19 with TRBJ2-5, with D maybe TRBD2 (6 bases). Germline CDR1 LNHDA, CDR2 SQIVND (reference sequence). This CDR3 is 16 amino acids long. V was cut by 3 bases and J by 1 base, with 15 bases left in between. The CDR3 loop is CASSMVAGRIQETQYF. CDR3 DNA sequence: TGTGCCAGTAGTATGGTGGCGGGACGGATCCAAGAGACCCAGTACTTC.

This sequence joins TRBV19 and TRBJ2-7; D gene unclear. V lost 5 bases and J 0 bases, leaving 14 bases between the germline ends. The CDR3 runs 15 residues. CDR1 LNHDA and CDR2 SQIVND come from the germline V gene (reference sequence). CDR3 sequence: CASSGPPRISYEQYV. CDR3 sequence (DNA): TGTGCCAGTAGTGGACCCCCTCGCATCTCCTACGAGCAGTACGTC.

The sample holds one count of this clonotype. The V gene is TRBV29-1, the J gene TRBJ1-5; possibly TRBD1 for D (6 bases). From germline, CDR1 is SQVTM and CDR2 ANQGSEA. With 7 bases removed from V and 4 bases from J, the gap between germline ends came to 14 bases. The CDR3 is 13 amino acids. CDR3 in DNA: TGCAGCGCCGGGGGGGGCCAAAATCAGCCCCAGCATTTT. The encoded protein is CSAGGGQNQPQHF.

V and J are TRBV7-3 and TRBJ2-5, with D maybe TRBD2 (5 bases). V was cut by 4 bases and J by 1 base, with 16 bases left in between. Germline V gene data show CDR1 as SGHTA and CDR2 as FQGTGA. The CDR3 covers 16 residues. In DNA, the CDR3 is TGTGCCAGCAGCTCTCAAGGAGGTAGAGGCCAAGAGACCCAGTACTTC. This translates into CASSSQGGRGQETQYF.

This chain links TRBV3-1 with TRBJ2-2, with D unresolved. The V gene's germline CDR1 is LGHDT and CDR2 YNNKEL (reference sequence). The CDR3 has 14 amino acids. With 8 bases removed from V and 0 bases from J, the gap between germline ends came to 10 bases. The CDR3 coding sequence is TGTGCCAGCCAGCAGGCAACGAACACCGGGGAGCTGTTTTTT. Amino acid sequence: CASQQATNTGELFF.

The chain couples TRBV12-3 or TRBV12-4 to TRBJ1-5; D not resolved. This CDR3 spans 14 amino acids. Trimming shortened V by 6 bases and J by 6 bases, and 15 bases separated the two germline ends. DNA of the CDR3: TGTGCCAGCAGCCCCCGGGCGCGATCTCAGCCCCAGCATTTT. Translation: CASSPRARSQPQHF.

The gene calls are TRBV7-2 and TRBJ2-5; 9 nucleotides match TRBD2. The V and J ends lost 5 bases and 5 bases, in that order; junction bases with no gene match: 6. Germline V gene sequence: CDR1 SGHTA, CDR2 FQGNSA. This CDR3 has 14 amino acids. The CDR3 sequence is CASSISGSWETQYF. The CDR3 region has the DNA TGTGCCAGCAGCATTAGCGGGAGTTGGGAGACCCAGTACTTC.

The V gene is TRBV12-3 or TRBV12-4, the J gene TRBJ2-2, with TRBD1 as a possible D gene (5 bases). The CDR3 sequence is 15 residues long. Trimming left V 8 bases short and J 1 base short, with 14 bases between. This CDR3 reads CASWRPGKNTGELFF. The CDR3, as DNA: TGTGCCAGCTGGCGGCCAGGGAAGAACACCGGGGAGCTGTTTTTT.